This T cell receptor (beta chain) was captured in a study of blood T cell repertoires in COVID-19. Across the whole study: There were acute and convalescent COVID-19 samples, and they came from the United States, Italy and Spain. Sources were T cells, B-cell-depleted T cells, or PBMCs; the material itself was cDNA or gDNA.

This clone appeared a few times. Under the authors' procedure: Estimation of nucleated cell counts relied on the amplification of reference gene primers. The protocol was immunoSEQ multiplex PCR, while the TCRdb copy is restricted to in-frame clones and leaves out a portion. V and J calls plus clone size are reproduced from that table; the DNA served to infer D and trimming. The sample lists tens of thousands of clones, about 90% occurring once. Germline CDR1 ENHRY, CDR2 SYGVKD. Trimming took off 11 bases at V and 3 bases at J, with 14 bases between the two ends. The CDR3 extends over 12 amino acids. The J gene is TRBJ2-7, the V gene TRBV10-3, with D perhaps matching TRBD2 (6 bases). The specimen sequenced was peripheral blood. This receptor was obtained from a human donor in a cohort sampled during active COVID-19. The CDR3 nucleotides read TGTGCCTCCCACGGAGGGAACTACGAGCAGTACTTC. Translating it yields CASHGGNYEQYF.